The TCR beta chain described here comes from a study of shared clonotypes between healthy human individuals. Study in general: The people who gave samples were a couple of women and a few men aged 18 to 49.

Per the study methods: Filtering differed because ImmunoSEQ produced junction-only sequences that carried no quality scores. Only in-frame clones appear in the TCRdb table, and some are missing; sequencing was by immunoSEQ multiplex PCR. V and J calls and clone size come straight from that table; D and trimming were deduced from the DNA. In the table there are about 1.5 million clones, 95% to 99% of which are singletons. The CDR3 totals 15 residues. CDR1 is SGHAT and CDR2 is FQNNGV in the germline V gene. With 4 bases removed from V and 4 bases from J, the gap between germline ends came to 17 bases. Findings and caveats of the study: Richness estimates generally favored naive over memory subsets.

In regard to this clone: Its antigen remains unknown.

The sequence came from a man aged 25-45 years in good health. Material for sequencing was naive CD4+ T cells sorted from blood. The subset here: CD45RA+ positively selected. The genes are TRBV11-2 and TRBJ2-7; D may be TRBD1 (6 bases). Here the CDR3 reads CASSSIRDKFYEQYF. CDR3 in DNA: TGTGCCAGCAGCTCTATTCGGGACAAATTTTACGAGCAGTACTTC.